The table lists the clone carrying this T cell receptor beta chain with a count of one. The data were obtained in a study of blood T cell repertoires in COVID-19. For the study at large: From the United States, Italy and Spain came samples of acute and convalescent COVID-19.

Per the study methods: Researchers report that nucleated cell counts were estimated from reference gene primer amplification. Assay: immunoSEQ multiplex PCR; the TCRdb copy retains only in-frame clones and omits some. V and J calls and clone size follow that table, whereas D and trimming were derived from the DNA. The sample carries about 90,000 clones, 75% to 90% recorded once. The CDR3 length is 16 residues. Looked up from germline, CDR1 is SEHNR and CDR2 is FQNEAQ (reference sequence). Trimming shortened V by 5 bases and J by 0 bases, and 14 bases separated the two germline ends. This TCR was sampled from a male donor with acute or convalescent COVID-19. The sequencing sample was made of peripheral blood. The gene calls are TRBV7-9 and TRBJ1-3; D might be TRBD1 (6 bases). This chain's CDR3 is CASSPHRESSGNTIYF. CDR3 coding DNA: TGTGCCAGCAGCCCGCACAGGGAGAGCTCTGGAAACACCATATATTTT. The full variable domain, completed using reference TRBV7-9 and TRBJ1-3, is DTGVSQNPRHKITKRGQNVTFRCDPISEHNRLYWYRQTLGQGPEFLTYFQNEAQLEKSRLLSDRFSAERPKGSFSTLEIQRTEQGDSAMYLCASSPHRESSGNTIYFGEGSWLTVV.